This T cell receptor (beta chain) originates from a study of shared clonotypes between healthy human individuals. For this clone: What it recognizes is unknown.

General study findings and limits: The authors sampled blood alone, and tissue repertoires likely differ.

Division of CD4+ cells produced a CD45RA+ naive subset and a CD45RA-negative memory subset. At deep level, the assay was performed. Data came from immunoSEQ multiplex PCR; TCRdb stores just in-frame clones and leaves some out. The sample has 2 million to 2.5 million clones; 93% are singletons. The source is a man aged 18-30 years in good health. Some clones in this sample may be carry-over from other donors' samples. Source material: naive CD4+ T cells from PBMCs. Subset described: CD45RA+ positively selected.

The CDR3 is CASSPPNYSNQPQHF. The CDR3 region has the DNA TGCGCCAGCAGCCCACCGAACTATAGCAATCAGCCCCAGCATTTT. This chain links TRBV4-1 with TRBJ1-5; no definite D call. The CDR3 runs to 15 residues. CDR1 and CDR2 from the germline V gene are MGHRA and YSYEKL. V lost 4 bases and J 0 bases, leaving 10 bases between the germline ends.